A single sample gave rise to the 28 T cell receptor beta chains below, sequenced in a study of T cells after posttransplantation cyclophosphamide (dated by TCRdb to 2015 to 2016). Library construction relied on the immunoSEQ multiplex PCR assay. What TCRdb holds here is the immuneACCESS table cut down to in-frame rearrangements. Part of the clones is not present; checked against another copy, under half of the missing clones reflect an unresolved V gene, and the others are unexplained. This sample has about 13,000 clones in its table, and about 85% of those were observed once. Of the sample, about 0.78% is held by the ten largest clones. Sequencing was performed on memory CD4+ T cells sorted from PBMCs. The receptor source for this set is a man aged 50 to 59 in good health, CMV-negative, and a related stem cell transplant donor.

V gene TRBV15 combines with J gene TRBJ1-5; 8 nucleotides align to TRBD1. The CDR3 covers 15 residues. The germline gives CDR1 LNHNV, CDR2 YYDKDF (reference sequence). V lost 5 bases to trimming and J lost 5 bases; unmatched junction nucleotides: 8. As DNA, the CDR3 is TGTGCCACCAGCGGGGATACAGGGGGATATCAGCCCCAGCATTTT. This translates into CATSGDTGGYQPQHF.

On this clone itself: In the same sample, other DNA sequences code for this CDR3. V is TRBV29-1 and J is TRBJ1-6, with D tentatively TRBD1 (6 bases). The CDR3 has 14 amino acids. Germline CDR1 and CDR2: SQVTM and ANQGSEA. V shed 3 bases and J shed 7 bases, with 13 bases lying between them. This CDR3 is CSVDSGQENSPLHF. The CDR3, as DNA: TGCAGCGTTGATTCGGGACAAGAAAATTCACCCCTCCACTTT.

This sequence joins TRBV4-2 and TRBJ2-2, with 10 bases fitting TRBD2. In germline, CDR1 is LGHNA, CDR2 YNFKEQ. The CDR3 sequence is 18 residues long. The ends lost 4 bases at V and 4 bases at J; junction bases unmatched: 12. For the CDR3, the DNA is TGTGCCAGCAGCCTCAAAGCCGGGACTAGCGACCCCACCGGGGAGCTGTTTTTT. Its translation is CASSLKAGTSDPTGELFF.

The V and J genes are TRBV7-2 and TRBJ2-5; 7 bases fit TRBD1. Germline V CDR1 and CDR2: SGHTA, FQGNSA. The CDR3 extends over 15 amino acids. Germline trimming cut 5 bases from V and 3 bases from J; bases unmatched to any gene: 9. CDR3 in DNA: TGTGCCAGCAGCCCGAACAGGGGAAGGGAAGAGACCCAGTACTTC. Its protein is CASSPNRGREETQYF.

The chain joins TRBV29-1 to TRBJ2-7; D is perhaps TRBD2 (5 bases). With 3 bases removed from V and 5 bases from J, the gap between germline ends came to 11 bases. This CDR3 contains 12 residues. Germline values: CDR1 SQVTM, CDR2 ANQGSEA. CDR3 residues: CSVDEGWDEQYF. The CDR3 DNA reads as TGCAGCGTTGACGAGGGTTGGGACGAGCAGTACTTC.

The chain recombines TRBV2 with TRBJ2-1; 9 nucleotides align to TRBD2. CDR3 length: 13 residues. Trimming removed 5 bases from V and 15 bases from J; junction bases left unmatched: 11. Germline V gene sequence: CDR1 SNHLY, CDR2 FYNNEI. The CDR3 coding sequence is TGTGCCAGCAGTAAGGTAGCGGGGGAACCCGGGTTCTTC. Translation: CASSKVAGEPGFF.

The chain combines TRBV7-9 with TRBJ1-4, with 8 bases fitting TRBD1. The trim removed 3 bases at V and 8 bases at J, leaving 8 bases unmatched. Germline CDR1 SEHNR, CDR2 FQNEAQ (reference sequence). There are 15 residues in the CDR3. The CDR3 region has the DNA TGTGCCAGCAGCTTCACAGGGGGAGGAAACGAAAAACTGTTTTTT. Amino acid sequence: CASSFTGGGNEKLFF.

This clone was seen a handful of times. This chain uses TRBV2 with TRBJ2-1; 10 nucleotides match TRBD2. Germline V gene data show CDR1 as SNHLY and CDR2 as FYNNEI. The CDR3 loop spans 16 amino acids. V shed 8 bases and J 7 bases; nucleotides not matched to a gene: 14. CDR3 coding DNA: TGTGCCAGCCTCGCCGAACTAGCGGGGCCCTTGAATGAGCAGTTCTTC. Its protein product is CASLAELAGPLNEQFF.

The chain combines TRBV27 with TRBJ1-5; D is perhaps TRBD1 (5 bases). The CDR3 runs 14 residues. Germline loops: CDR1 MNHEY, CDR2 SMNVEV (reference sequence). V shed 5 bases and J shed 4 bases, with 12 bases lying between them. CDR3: CASSLKGSNQPQHF. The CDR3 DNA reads TGTGCCAGCAGTCTAAAGGGGTCAAATCAGCCCCAGCATTTT.

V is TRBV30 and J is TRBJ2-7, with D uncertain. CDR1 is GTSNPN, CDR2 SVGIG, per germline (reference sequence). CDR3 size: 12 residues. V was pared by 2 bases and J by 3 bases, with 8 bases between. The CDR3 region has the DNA TGTGCCTGGAGTAAGAGGCGCTACGAGCAGTACTTC. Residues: CAWSKRRYEQYF.

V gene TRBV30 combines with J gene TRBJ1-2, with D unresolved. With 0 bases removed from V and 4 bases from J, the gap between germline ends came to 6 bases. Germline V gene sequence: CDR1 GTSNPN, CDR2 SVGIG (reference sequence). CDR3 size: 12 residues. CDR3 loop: CAWSVISYGYTF. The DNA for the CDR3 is TGTGCCTGGAGTGTTATCAGCTATGGCTACACCTTC.

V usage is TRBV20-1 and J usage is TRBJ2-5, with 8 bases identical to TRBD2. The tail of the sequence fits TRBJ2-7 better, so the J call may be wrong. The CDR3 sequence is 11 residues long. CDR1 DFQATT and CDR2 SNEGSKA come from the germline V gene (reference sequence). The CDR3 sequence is CSAMRGDEQYF. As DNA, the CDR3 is TGCAGTGCTATGCGGGGGGACGAGCAGTACTTC.

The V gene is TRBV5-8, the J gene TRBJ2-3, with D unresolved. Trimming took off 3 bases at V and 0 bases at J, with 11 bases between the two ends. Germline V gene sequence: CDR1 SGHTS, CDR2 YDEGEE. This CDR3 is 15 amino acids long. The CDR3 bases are TGTGCCAGCAGCTCGATAGGAGCAAGCACAGATACGCAGTATTTT. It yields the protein CASSSIGASTDTQYF.

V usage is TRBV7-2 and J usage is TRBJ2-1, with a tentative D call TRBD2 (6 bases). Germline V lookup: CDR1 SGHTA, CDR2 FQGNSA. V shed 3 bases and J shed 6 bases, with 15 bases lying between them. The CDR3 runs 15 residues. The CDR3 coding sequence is TGTGCCAGCAGCTTTGGGCAATGGGGAGGCAATGAGCAGTTCTTC. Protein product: CASSFGQWGGNEQFF.

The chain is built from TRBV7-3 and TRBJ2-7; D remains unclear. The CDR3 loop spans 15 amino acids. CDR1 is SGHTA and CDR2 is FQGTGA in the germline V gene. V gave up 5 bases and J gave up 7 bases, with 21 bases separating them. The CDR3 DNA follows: TGTGCCAGCAGCCCTAGTGGTTCGGCCTTCTGGGAGCAGTACTTC. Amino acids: CASSPSGSAFWEQYF.

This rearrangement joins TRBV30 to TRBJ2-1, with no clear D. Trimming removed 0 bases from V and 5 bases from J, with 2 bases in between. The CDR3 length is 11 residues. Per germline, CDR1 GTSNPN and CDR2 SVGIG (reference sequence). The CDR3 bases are TGTGCCTGGAGTGTTAACAATGAGCAGTTCTTC. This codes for CAWSVNNEQFF.

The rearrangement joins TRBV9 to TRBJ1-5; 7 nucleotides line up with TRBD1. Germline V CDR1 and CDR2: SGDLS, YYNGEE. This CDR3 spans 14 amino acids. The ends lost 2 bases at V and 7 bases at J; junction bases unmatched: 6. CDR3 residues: CASSVWDSLQPQHF. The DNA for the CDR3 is TGTGCCAGCAGCGTTTGGGACAGCTTACAGCCCCAGCATTTT.

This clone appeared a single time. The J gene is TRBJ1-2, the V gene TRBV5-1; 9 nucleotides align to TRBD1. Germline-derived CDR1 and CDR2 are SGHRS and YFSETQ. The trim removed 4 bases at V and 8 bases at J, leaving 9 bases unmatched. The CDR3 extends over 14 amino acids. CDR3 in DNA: TGCGCCAGCAGCCCGGGACAGGGCTATGGCGGCTACACCTTC. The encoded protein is CASSPGQGYGGYTF.

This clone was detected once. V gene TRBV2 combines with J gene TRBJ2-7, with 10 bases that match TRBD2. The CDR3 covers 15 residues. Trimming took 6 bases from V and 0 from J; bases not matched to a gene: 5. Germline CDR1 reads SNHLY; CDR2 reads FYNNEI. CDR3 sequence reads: CASRPIAGGSYEQYF. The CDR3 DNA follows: TGTGCCAGCAGACCCATAGCGGGAGGCTCCTACGAGCAGTACTTC.

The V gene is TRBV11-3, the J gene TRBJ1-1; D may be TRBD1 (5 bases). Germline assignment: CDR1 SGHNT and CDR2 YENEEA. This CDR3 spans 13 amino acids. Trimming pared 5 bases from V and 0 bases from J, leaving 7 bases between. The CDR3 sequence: CASSDRLNTEAFF. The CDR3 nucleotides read TGTGCCAGCAGCGACAGATTGAACACTGAAGCTTTCTTT.

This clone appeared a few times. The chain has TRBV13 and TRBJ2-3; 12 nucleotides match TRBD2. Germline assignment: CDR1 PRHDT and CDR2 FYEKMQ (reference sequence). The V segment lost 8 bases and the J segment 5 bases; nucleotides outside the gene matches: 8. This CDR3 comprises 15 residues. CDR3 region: CASRSSGGARDTQYF. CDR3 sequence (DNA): TGTGCCAGCCGGTCTAGCGGGGGGGCCAGAGATACGCAGTATTTT.

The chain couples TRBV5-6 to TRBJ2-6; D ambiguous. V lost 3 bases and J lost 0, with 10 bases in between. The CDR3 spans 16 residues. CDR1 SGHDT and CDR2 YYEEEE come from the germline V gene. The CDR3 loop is CASSSPRISGANVLTF. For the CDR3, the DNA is TGTGCCAGCAGCTCGCCGCGGATCTCTGGGGCCAACGTCCTGACTTTC.

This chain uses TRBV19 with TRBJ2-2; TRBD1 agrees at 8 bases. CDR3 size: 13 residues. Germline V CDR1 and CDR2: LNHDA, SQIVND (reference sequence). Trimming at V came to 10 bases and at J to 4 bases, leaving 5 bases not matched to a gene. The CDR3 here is CATDRGPTGELFF. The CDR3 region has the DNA TGTGCCACCGACAGGGGCCCCACCGGGGAGCTGTTTTTT.

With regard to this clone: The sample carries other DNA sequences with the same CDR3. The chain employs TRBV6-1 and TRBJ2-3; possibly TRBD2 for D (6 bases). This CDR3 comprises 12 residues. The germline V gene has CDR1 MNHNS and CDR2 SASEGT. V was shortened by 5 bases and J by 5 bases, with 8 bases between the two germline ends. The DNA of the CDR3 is TGTGCCAGCAGTCTAGCGCTAGATACGCAGTATTTT. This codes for CASSLALDTQYF.

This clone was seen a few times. Written as DNA, the CDR3 is TGTGCCAGCAGTGGGTTGGTGCGGGATCAGCCCCAGCATTTT. Amino acids: CASSGLVRDQPQHF. This chain joins TRBV2 and TRBJ1-5, with no clear D. V lost 4 bases to trimming and J lost 5 bases, with 12 bases between them. This CDR3 contains 14 residues. The germline CDR1 and CDR2 sequences are SNHLY and FYNNEI.

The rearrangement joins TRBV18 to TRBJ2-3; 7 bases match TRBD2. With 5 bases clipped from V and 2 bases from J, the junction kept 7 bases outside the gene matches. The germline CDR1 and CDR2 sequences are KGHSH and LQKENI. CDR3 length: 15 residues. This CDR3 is CASSGDYRYTDTQYF. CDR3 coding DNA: TGTGCCAGCTCAGGGGACTACAGATACACAGATACGCAGTATTTT.

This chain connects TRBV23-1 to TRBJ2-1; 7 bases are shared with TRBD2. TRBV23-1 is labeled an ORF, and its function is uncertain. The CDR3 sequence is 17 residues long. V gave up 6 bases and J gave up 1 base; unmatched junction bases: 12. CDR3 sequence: CASRRRRGSKSYNEQFF. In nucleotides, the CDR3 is TGCGCCAGCAGGCGTAGGCGCGGGAGTAAGTCCTACAATGAGCAGTTCTTC.

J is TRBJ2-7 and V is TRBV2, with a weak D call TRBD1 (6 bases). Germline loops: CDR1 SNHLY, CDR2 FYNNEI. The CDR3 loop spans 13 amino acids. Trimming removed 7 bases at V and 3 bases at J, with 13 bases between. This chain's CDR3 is CASTQGTFYEQYF. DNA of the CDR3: TGTGCCAGCACCCAGGGGACGTTCTACGAGCAGTACTTC.